Each of the 21 T cell receptor beta chains below was sequenced from the same sample in a study of OX40 agonist ivuxolimab in advanced cancers. Method: immunoSEQ multiplex PCR; TCRdb's copy keeps in-frame clones and lacks some. Of just under 65,000 clones listed, about 90% are singletons. Sample: CD4+ or CD8+ T cells sorted from blood, taken in a trial of the OX40 agonist ivuxolimab. Every receptor here comes from an adult with an advanced solid tumor such as melanoma, head and neck, liver or kidney cancer.

This clone was seen just once. The rearrangement links TRBV30 to TRBJ2-5; tentative D call: TRBD2 (6 bases). The V and J ends lost 1 base and 4 bases respectively, with 16 bases between them. The CDR3 covers 15 residues. Germline-derived CDR1 and CDR2 are GTSNPN and SVGIG (reference sequence). DNA of the CDR3: TGTGCCTGGAGTGCACTAGCAATGCGCGCAGAGACCCAGTACTTC. It encodes CAWSALAMRAETQYF. The full variable domain, with the rest looked up from reference TRBV30 and TRBJ2-5, is SQTIHQWPATLVQPVGSPLSLECTVEGTSNPNLYWYRQAAGRGLQLLFYSVGIGQISSEVPQNLSASRPQDRQFILSSKKLLLSDSGFYLCAWSALAMRAETQYFGPGTRLLVL.

The chain employs TRBV9 and TRBJ1-4; TRBD1 is a possible D gene (6 bases). The CDR3 runs to 16 residues. CDR1 and CDR2 (germline): SGDLS, YYNGEE. The V end lost 3 bases, the J end lost 8 bases, and 20 bases lay between the germline ends. CDR3 DNA: TGTGCCAGCAGCGGAGCCACTGGACAGCTCGGGGAAAAACTGTTTTTT. It specifies CASSGATGQLGEKLFF.

The chain recombines TRBV7-2 with TRBJ2-7, with D unresolved. Trimming left V 0 bases short and J 2 bases short, with 11 bases between. This CDR3 region has 15 residues. Germline loops: CDR1 SGHTA, CDR2 FQGNSA. CDR3 sequence: CASSLAGRGAYEQYF. The CDR3 nucleotides are TGTGCCAGCAGCTTAGCCGGGCGCGGTGCCTACGAGCAGTACTTC. The variable domain in full, with the rest retrieved from reference TRBV7-2 and TRBJ2-7, is GAGVSQSPSNKVTEKGKDVELRCDPISGHTALYWYRQSLGQGLEFLIYFQGNSAPDKSGLPSDRFSAERTGGSVSTLTIQRTQQEDSAVYLCASSLAGRGAYEQYFGPGTRLTVT.

The chain couples TRBV19 to TRBJ2-7; D may be TRBD2 (7 bases). This CDR3 has 15 residues. V lost 2 bases and J 4 bases, leaving 15 bases between the germline ends. CDR1 is LNHDA, CDR2 SQIVND, per germline (reference sequence). The CDR3 coding sequence is TGTGCCAGTAGTATAATCTCGGGGGGCCTTTACGAGCAGTACTTC. Amino acid sequence: CASSIISGGLYEQYF.

V is TRBV6-1 and J is TRBJ1-2, with D possibly TRBD1 on 6 matching bases. Germline CDR1 is MNHNS and CDR2 is SASEGT. CDR3 length: 15 residues. Trimming stripped 2 bases from V and 7 bases from J, with 17 bases between. The CDR3 protein is CASSEFEGVLGGYTF. In DNA form, the CDR3 reads TGTGCCAGCAGTGAATTTGAGGGGGTATTGGGTGGCTACACCTTC.

The chain carries TRBV7-8 and TRBJ2-3; TRBD2 might be the D (5 bases). CDR1 and CDR2 from the germline V gene are SGHVS and FQNEAQ. Trimming took 2 bases from V and 0 from J, leaving 15 bases between them. The CDR3 runs to 17 residues. The CDR3 is CASSLSFWSGSTDTQYF. The CDR3 region has the DNA TGTGCCAGCAGCTTATCTTTTTGGTCGGGGAGCACAGATACGCAGTATTTT.

The V gene is TRBV9, the J gene TRBJ2-2; 8 nucleotides align to TRBD2. This CDR3 is 14 amino acids long. V shed 3 bases, J shed 4 bases, and the junction held 2 bases outside the gene matches. Germline V gives CDR1 SGDLS, CDR2 YYNGEE. The CDR3: CASSGLASTGELFF. CDR3 nucleotides: TGTGCCAGCAGCGGACTAGCGAGCACCGGGGAGCTGTTTTTT.

The chain combines TRBV30 with TRBJ1-2; D remains ambiguous. The germline V and J ends were trimmed by 2 bases and 8 bases, with 6 bases remaining between them. Per germline, CDR1 GTSNPN and CDR2 SVGIG (reference sequence). The CDR3 is 10 amino acids. CDR3 amino acids: CAWSPPGYTF. The CDR3 DNA is TGTGCCTGGAGTCCCCCGGGCTACACCTTC.

The chain carries TRBV6-1 and TRBJ2-7; 7 bases align to TRBD2. With V trimmed by 0 bases and J by 2 bases, 7 bases remained unmatched. CDR3 length equals 16 residues. CDR1 is MNHNS and CDR2 is SASEGT in the germline V gene. The CDR3 is CASSEARRERTYEQYF. The CDR3 region has the DNA TGTGCCAGCAGTGAAGCGCGGCGGGAGAGGACCTACGAGCAGTACTTC.

This rearrangement joins TRBV6-1 to TRBJ2-3, with TRBD1 matching over 9 bases. Germline loops: CDR1 MNHNS, CDR2 SASEGT. This CDR3 comprises 15 residues. Germline trimming cut 7 bases from V and 2 bases from J; bases unmatched to any gene: 7. The CDR3 region is CASNIQGAPTDTQYF. The CDR3 DNA follows: TGTGCCAGCAATATACAGGGGGCCCCCACAGATACGCAGTATTTT.

The gene calls are TRBV7-8 and TRBJ1-1; D remains ambiguous. The CDR3 length is 15 residues. From germline, CDR1 is SGHVS and CDR2 FQNEAQ. Trimming removed 1 base from V and 4 bases from J, with 13 bases in between. CDR3 amino acids: CASSLGARAGTEAFF. The CDR3 DNA reads as TGTGCCAGCAGCTTAGGAGCCAGAGCAGGCACTGAAGCTTTCTTT. The full variable domain, its missing parts supplied by reference TRBV7-8 and TRBJ1-1, is GAGVSQSPRYKVAKRGQDVALRCDPISGHVSLFWYQQALGQGPEFLTYFQNEAQLDKSGLPSDRFFAERPEGSVSTLKIQRTQQEDSAVYLCASSLGARAGTEAFFGQGTRLTVV.

The chain links TRBV19 to TRBJ2-3; 11 bases map to TRBD2. Unmatched junction bases numbered 5, after V lost 7 bases and J lost 2 bases. Per the germline V gene, CDR1 is LNHDA and CDR2 is SQIVND (reference sequence). This CDR3 has 15 residues. The CDR3 spells CASTETSGITDTQYF. The DNA for the CDR3 is TGTGCCAGTACCGAGACTAGCGGGATCACAGATACGCAGTATTTT. Variable domain in full (rest from reference TRBV19 and TRBJ2-3): DGGITQSPKYLFRKEGQNVTLSCEQNLNHDAMYWYRQDPGQGLRLIYYSQIVNDFQKGDIAEGYSVSREKKESFPLTVTSAQKNPTAFYLCASTETSGITDTQYFGPGTRLTVL.

V is TRBV6-1 and J is TRBJ2-2; D gene unclear. Germline CDR1 MNHNS, CDR2 SASEGT. The ends were cut back, 9 bases at V and 8 bases at J, with 16 bases in the middle. CDR3 length equals 13 residues. This chain's CDR3 is CASGVGVGGELFF. CDR3 nucleotide sequence: TGTGCCAGTGGAGTTGGGGTAGGAGGGGAGCTGTTTTTT.

This chain links TRBV2 with TRBJ2-1; D uncertain. Germline V gene lookup returns CDR1 SNHLY and CDR2 FYNNEI. The V end lost 4 bases, the J end lost 0 bases, and 10 bases lay between the germline ends. This CDR3 is built from 15 residues. The CDR3 coding sequence is TGTGCCAGCAGTGTAGGAGTTAGCTCCTACAATGAGCAGTTCTTC. Residues: CASSVGVSSYNEQFF.

V is TRBV5-4 and J is TRBJ2-1; perhaps TRBD2 as D (5 bases). Germline lookup yields CDR1 SGHNT and CDR2 YYREEE (reference sequence). The germline V and J ends were trimmed by 4 bases and 6 bases, with 20 bases remaining between them. This CDR3 is built from 16 residues. In nucleotides, the CDR3 is TGTGCCAGCAGCCCGGACCCGGGGAGAACTGGCAATGAGCAGTTCTTC. As protein: CASSPDPGRTGNEQFF. The variable domain in full, with the rest retrieved from reference TRBV5-4 and TRBJ2-1, is ETGVTQSPTHLIKTRGQQVTLRCSSQSGHNTVSWYQQALGQGPQFIFQYYREEENGRGNFPPRFSGLQFPNYSSELNVNALELDDSALYLCASSPDPGRTGNEQFFGPGTRLTVL.

This clone was found once. As DNA, the CDR3 is TGTGCCAGCTCACCTTTTCCGGGGGCAGGTCAGCCCCAGCATTTT. It encodes CASSPFPGAGQPQHF. The chain combines TRBV18 with TRBJ1-5, with D possibly being TRBD1 (6 bases). Trimming left V 3 bases short and J 6 bases short, with 15 bases between. CDR1 and CDR2 from the germline V gene are KGHSH and LQKENI. There are 15 residues in the CDR3.

The V and J genes are TRBV30 and TRBJ1-5; 11 nucleotides match TRBD1. V lost 3 bases, J lost 2 bases, and 0 bases stayed unmatched. Germline CDR1 reads GTSNPN; CDR2 reads SVGIG (reference sequence). This CDR3 comprises 14 residues. The CDR3 region has the DNA TGTGCCTGGAGGGGACAGGGGGGCAATCAGCCCCAGCATTTT. Protein sequence: CAWRGQGGNQPQHF.

This rearrangement joins TRBV6-1 to TRBJ2-5, with a tentative D call TRBD2 (6 bases). Trimming shortened V by 8 bases and J by 5 bases, and 15 bases separated the two germline ends. The CDR3 has 13 amino acids. Germline assignment: CDR1 MNHNS and CDR2 SASEGT. The CDR3 is CASLPGLLETQYF. The CDR3 nucleotides are TGTGCCAGCTTGCCGGGACTCCTGGAGACCCAGTACTTC.

This chain uses TRBV30 with TRBJ1-6, with D possibly matching TRBD1 (5 bases). Germline values: CDR1 GTSNPN, CDR2 SVGIG (reference sequence). The length of the CDR3 is 16 residues. V shed 0 bases and J shed 4 bases, with 13 bases lying between them. DNA for the CDR3: TGTGCCTGGAGTGTACTAGAGACAGTTTATAATTCACCCCTCCACTTT. It is translated as CAWSVLETVYNSPLHF.

The rearrangement links TRBV7-2 to TRBJ2-7; D remains unclear. CDR3 length: 13 amino acids. V was trimmed by 1 base and J by 3 bases, leaving 7 bases between them. CDR1 and CDR2 (germline): SGHTA, FQGNSA. This chain's CDR3 is CASSLGTGYEQYF. CDR3 coding DNA: TGTGCCAGCAGCTTAGGGACGGGCTACGAGCAGTACTTC.

The genes are TRBV5-1 and TRBJ2-1, with 10 bases lining up with TRBD2. This CDR3 comprises 18 residues. V dropped 0 bases and J dropped 0; count of bases not matched to a gene: 6. From germline, CDR1 is SGHRS and CDR2 YFSETQ. CDR3 DNA sequence: TGCGCCAGCAGCTTGGGGGGTCCTAGCGGGAGCTCCTACAATGAGCAGTTCTTC. It specifies CASSLGGPSGSSYNEQFF.